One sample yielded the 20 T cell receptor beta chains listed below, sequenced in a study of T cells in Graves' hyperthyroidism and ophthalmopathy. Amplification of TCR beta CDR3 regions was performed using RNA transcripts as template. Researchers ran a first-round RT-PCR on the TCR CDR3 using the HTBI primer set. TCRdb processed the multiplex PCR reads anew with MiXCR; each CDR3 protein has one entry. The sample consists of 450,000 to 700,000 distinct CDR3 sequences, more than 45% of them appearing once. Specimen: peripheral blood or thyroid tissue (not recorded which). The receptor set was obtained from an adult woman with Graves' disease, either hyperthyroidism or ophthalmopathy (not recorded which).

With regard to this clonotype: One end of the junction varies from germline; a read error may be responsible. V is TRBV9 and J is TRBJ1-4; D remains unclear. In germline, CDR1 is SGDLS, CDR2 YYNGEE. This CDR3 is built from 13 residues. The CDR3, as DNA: TGCGCCAGCAGCGTGGGTTTGGGTGGAAAACTGTTTTTT. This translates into CASSVGLGGKLFF.

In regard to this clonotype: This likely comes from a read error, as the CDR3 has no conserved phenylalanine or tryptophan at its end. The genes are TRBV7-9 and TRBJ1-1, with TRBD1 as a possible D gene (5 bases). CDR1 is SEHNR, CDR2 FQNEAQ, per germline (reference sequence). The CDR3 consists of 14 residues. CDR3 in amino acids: CASSSGRENTEAFL. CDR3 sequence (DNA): TGTGCCAGTAGCTCGGGACGGGAGAACACTGAAGCTTTCCTT.

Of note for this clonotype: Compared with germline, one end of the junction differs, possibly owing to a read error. CDR3 residues: CASSLTIQGLHGYEHYF. Here the CDR3 DNA reads TGTGCCAGCAGCTTAACCATACAGGGTCTGCATGGTTACGAGCATTACTTC. J is TRBJ2-7 and V is TRBV7-8, with D possibly being TRBD1 (6 bases). The CDR3 runs to 17 residues. Germline CDR1 is SGHVS and CDR2 is FQNEAQ.

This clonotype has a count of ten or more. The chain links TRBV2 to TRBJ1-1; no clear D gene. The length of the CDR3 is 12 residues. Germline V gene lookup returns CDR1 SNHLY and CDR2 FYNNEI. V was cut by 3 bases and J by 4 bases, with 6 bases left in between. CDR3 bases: TGTGCCAGCAGTGAGTCTGGCACTGAAGCTTTCTTT. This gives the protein CASSESGTEAFF.

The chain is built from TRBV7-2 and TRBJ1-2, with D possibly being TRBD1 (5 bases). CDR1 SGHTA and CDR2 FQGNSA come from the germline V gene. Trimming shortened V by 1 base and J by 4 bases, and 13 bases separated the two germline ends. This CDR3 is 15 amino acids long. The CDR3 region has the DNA TGTGCCAGCAGCTTAGTCGGCAGGGAAGCCTATGGCTACACCTTC. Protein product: CASSLVGREAYGYTF.

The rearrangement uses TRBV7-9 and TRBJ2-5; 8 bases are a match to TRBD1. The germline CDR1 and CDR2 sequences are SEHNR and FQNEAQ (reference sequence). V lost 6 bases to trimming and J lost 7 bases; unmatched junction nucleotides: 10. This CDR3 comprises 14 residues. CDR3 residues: CASSPDRGGWTQYF. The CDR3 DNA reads TGTGCCAGCAGTCCTGACAGGGGCGGTTGGACCCAGTACTTC.

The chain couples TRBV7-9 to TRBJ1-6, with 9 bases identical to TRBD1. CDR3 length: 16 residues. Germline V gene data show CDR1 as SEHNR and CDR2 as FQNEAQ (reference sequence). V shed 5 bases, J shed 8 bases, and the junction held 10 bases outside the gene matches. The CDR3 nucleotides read TGTGCCAGCAGCCATGGACAGGGGATTATGGATTCACCCCTCCACTTT. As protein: CASSHGQGIMDSPLHF.

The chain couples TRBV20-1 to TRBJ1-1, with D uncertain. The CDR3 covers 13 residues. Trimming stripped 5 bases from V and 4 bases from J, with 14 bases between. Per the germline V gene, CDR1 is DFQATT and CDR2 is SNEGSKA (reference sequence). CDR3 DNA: TGCAGTGCTCCGGGCCGTCCCGGCACTGAAGCTTTCTTT. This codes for CSAPGRPGTEAFF.

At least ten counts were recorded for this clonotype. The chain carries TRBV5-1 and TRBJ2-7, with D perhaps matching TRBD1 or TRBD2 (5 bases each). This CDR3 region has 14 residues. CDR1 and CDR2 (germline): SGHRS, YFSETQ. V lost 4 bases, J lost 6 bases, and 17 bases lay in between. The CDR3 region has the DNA TGCGCCAGCAGCCGGACTGACCAGGGTACCGAGCAGTACTTC. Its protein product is CASSRTDQGTEQYF.

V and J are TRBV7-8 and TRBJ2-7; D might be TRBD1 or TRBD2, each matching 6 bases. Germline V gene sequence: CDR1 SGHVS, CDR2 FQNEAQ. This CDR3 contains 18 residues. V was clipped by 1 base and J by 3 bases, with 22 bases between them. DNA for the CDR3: TGTGCCAGCAGCTTAGGGGACTTGGCGGGCGGACAGAACTACGAGCAGTACTTC. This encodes CASSLGDLAGGQNYEQYF.

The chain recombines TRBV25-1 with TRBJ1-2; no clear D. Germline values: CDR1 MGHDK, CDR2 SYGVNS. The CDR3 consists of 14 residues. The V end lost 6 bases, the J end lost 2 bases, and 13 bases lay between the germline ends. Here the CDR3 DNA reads TGTGCCAGCAGCAAGGACCCAGGCAACTATGGCTACACCTTC. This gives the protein CASSKDPGNYGYTF.

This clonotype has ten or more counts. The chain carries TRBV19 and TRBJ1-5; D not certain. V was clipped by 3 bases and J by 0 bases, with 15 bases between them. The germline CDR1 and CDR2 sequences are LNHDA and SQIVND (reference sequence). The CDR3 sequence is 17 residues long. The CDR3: CASSMILILHSNQPQHF. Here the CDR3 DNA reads TGTGCCAGTAGTATGATTCTGATCCTACATAGCAATCAGCCCCAGCATTTT.

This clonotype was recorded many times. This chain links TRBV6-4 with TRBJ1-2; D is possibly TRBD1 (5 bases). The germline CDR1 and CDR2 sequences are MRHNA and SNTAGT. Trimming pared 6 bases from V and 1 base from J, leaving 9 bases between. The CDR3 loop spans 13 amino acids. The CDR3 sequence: CASSEGLNYGYTF. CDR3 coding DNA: TGTGCCAGCAGCGAGGGACTTAACTATGGCTACACCTTC.

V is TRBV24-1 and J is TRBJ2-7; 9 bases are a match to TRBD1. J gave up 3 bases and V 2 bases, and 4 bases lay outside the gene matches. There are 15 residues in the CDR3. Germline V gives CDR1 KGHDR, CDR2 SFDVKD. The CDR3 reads CATSDSGQGIYEQYF. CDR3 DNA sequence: TGTGCCACCAGTGATTCTGGACAGGGGATCTACGAGCAGTACTTC.

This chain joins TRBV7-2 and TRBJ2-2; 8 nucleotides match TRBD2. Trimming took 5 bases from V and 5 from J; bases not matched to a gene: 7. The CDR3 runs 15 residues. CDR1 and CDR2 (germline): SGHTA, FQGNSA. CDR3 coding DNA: TGTGCCAGCAGCCAAGAAAGCGGGAGTACCGGGGAGCTGTTTTTT. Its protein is CASSQESGSTGELFF.

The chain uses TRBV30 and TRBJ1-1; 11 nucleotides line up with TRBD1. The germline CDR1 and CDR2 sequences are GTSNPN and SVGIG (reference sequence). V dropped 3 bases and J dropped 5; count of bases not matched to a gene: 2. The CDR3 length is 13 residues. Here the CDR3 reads CAWRGTGGTEAFF. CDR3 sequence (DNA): TGTGCCTGGAGGGGGACAGGGGGAACTGAAGCTTTCTTT.

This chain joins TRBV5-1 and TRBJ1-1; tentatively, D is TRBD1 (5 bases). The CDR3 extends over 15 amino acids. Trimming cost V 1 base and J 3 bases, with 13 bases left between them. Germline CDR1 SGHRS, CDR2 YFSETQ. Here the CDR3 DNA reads TGCGCCAGCAGCTTGAGCAGGGATGGCTACACTGAAGCTTTCTTT. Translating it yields CASSLSRDGYTEAFF.

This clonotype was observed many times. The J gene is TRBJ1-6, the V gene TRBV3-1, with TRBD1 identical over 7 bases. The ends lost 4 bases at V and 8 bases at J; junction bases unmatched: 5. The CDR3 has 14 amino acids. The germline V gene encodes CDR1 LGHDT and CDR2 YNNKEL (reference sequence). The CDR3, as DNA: TGTGCCAGCAGCCGCGGGGACAGATATTCACCCCTCCACTTT. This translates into CASSRGDRYSPLHF.

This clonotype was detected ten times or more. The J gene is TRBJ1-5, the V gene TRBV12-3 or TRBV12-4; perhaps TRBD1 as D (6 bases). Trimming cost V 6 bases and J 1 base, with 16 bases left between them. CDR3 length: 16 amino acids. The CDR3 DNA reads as TGTGCCAGCAGCCCCGAAGCAGGGGAAAGCAATCAGCCCCAGCATTTT. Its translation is CASSPEAGESNQPQHF.

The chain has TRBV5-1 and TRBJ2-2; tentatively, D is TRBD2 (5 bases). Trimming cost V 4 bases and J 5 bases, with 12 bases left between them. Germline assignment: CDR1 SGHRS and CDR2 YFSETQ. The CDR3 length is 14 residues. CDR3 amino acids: CASSPGVGTGELFF. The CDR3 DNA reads TGCGCCAGCAGCCCCGGGGTAGGGACCGGGGAGCTGTTTTTT.